This T cell receptor beta chain was identified in a study of T-cell memory formation after mild COVID-19. Study context: Most TCR clusters belonged to a single donor.

Study outcomes and limitations: Later expanders leaned CD4+, whereas day 15 to 85 contracting clones were balanced CD4/CD8.

This clonotype has a handful of counts. Its specificity is not known. Constant-segment primers and 5'RACE yielded cDNA libraries for TCR alpha and TCR beta, each carrying sample barcodes and UMIs. MiXCR was run by TCRdb on the 5' RACE reads, yielding one entry per CDR3 protein. The table lists more than 250,000 distinct CDR3 sequences, about a sixth of them singletons. This CDR3 has 15 amino acids. The junction had 4 bases not matched to a gene; V was cut back by 5 bases and J by 3 bases. The sequencing sample was made of PBMCs or a T cell subset sorted from them (not recorded which). The sequence derives from a man younger than 35 who had mild COVID-19 (a few samples of this study predate the infection). Cell type and time point are not known. The chain is built from TRBV12-3 or TRBV12-4 and TRBJ2-3; 11 nucleotides agree with TRBD2. The CDR3 reads CASSGGTSGTDTQYF. The DNA of the CDR3 is TGTGCCAGCAGTGGGGGGACTAGCGGAACAGATACGCAGTATTTT.